Described below is a single T cell receptor beta chain sequence and its context. Its antigen remains unidentified. This entry is derived from a study of cytomegalovirus exposure and HLA in healthy donors. Points from the study as a whole: Altogether, 160 or so TCR beta chains were recorded as cytomegalovirus-associated. In the roughly 130 validation repertoires, a later analysis found that first-cohort TCR clusters tended to co-occur.

Sequencing was performed with immunoSEQ multiplex PCR; in TCRdb, only in-frame clones are kept and a portion is missing. The sample consists of fewer than 130,000 clones, 88% of them appearing once. The roughly 120-subject validation cohort, separate from the approximately 670-subject first cohort, included the donors. V was pared by 6 bases and J by 3 bases, with 3 bases of the junction left unmatched. Germline-derived CDR1 and CDR2 are MDHEN and SYDVKM. The CDR3 has 14 residues. Material for sequencing was PBMCs. The sequence derives from a woman younger than 45 in good health and CMV-seropositive. The chain links TRBV28 to TRBJ1-5, with 9 bases matching TRBD1. The CDR3: CASRGQGDNQPQHF. CDR3 DNA: TGTGCCAGCAGGGGACAGGGAGACAATCAGCCCCAGCATTTT.